These 31 T cell receptor beta chains came from one sample sequenced in a study of blood T cell repertoires in COVID-19. The method was immunoSEQ multiplex PCR; TCRdb's version includes in-frame clones alone and lacks a portion of them. The table has a few hundred thousand clones, less than 85% seen once. Sample: peripheral blood. These receptor sequences come from a woman aged 18-30 years with acute or convalescent COVID-19.

The chain combines TRBV7-2 with TRBJ2-5; 10 nucleotides line up with TRBD1. This CDR3 contains 18 residues. The ends lost 4 bases at V and 2 bases at J; junction bases unmatched: 13. The germline CDR1 and CDR2 sequences are SGHTA and FQGNSA. The chain's CDR3 is CASSSHGLGTGAQETQYF. The CDR3 nucleotides read TGTGCCAGCAGCTCCCATGGCCTCGGGACAGGGGCACAAGAGACCCAGTACTTC.

The chain joins TRBV7-3 to TRBJ1-6; TRBD1 aligns across 10 bases. V shed 6 bases and J 8 bases; nucleotides not matched to a gene: 10. CDR1 is SGHTA and CDR2 is FQGTGA in the germline V gene. The CDR3 is 16 amino acids. In nucleotides, the CDR3 is TGTGCCAGCAGTCTCCGGGACAGGGGTTCGGATTCACCCCTCCACTTT. Protein: CASSLRDRGSDSPLHF.

The genes are TRBV2 and TRBJ1-5; D is undetermined. V shed 8 bases and J shed 1 base, with 9 bases lying between them. CDR3 length equals 13 residues. Germline CDR1 reads SNHLY; CDR2 reads FYNNEI. CDR3 sequence: CASELQSNQPQHF. The CDR3 region has the DNA TGTGCCAGCGAGCTCCAAAGCAATCAGCCCCAGCATTTT.

The genes are TRBV28 and TRBJ2-7, with 8 bases aligning to TRBD2. The CDR3 runs 14 residues. CDR1 and CDR2 (germline): MDHEN, SYDVKM. J lost 2 bases, V lost 4 bases, and 4 bases had no gene match. The CDR3, as DNA: TGTGCCAGCAGTTCGGGGGGGGTTCCCTACGAGCAGTACTTC. This encodes CASSSGGVPYEQYF. The full variable domain, its missing parts supplied by reference TRBV28 and TRBJ2-7, is DVKVTQSSRYLVKRTGEKVFLECVQDMDHENMFWYRQDPGLGLRLIYFSYDVKMKEKGDIPEGYSVSREKKERFSLILESASTNQTSMYLCASSSGGVPYEQYFGPGTRLTVT.

This clone was detected only a few times. The rearrangement joins TRBV20-1 to TRBJ1-2; TRBD1 is a possible D gene (5 bases). The germline CDR1 and CDR2 sequences are DFQATT and SNEGSKA (reference sequence). This CDR3 is 13 amino acids long. The ends were cut back, 3 bases at V and 6 bases at J, with 14 bases in the middle. The CDR3 here is CSASNGRAHGYTF. Here the CDR3 DNA reads TGCAGTGCTAGTAATGGCAGGGCCCATGGCTACACCTTC.

The chain uses TRBV9 and TRBJ2-1; D uncertain. Trimming stripped 0 bases from V and 10 bases from J, with 11 bases between. The CDR3 contains 13 residues. CDR1 SGDLS and CDR2 YYNGEE come from the germline V gene. The chain's CDR3 is CASSVGGSAEQFF. In DNA form, the CDR3 reads TGTGCCAGCAGCGTAGGTGGCAGCGCAGAGCAGTTCTTC.

The chain carries TRBV7-2 and TRBJ2-1; D ambiguous. CDR3 length equals 15 residues. Germline V CDR1 and CDR2: SGHTA, FQGNSA. V was shortened by 5 bases and J by 0 bases, with 11 bases between the two germline ends. DNA of the CDR3: TGTGCCAGCAGCCCTGATAGTAGCTCCTACAATGAGCAGTTCTTC. Amino acids: CASSPDSSSYNEQFF.

The chain employs TRBV30 and TRBJ2-1, with D hard to call. This CDR3 has 12 residues. V was trimmed by 5 bases and J by 8 bases, leaving 13 bases between them. The germline V gene has CDR1 GTSNPN and CDR2 SVGIG (reference sequence). CDR3 nucleotides: TGTGCCTGGTCCCAGGTAGTCTATGAGCAGTTCTTC. It translates to CAWSQVVYEQFF.

This clone occurred once. The V call is TRBV11-2, the J call TRBJ2-1, with 7 bases fitting TRBD1. The germline CDR1 and CDR2 sequences are SGHAT and FQNNGV. The CDR3 runs to 14 residues. With V trimmed by 5 bases and J by 6 bases, 7 bases remained unmatched. CDR3 residues: CASSPVAGGNEQFF. CDR3 DNA sequence: TGTGCCAGCAGCCCCGTGGCAGGGGGCAATGAGCAGTTCTTC.

This chain links TRBV7-9 with TRBJ1-3; D unresolved. The CDR3 runs to 17 residues. Germline CDR1 SEHNR, CDR2 FQNEAQ (reference sequence). V lost 0 bases and J lost 3, with 15 bases in between. The CDR3, as DNA: TGTGCCAGCAGCTTAGCTATCTCAGGTGTGAATGGAAACACCATATATTTT. It is translated as CASSLAISGVNGNTIYF.

The chain carries TRBV23-1 and TRBJ2-2; TRBD1 matches 8 bases. TRBV23-1 is filed as an ORF, its function uncertain. This CDR3 has 18 amino acids. V trimming: 2 bases; J trimming: 2 bases; junction bases outside the gene matches: 10. CDR3 DNA sequence: TGCGCCAGCAGTCAACGCCAGGGGGCAGTTGTAAACACCGGGGAGCTGTTTTTT. Its protein is CASSQRQGAVVNTGELFF.

Comment on this clone: A read error may be the cause here, since a much bigger clone is one base away. This chain uses TRBV11-3 with TRBJ2-1; D remains unclear. Germline V gene lookup returns CDR1 SGHNT and CDR2 YENEEA. The CDR3 length is 13 residues. The V gene lost 3 bases and the J gene lost 0 bases, with 3 bases spanning the gap. The CDR3 nucleotides read TGTGCCAGCAGCTTTCACTCCTACAATGAGCAGTTCTTC. It codes for CASSFHSYNEQFF.

The chain joins TRBV30 to TRBJ1-3, with 11 bases fitting TRBD1. With V trimmed by 0 bases and J by 4 bases, 11 bases remained unmatched. Germline lookup yields CDR1 GTSNPN and CDR2 SVGIG (reference sequence). CDR3 length: 18 residues. CDR3 in amino acids: CAWSVLGWTGGAGNTIYF. CDR3 coding DNA: TGTGCCTGGAGTGTCCTAGGCTGGACAGGGGGCGCGGGAAACACCATATATTTT.

V is TRBV15 and J is TRBJ1-1; tentatively, D is TRBD1 (6 bases). The CDR3 is made up of 20 amino acids. With 1 base removed from V and 0 bases from J, the gap between germline ends came to 24 bases. The V gene's germline CDR1 is LNHNV and CDR2 YYDKDF (reference sequence). CDR3 loop: CATSRGWVRQDDAMNTEAFF. The CDR3 DNA reads TGTGCCACCAGCAGAGGTTGGGTTAGACAGGATGACGCCATGAACACTGAAGCTTTCTTT.

The chain combines TRBV7-9 with TRBJ2-7, with TRBD1 as a possible D gene (6 bases). Trimming stripped 4 bases from V and 5 bases from J, with 21 bases between. Germline CDR1 reads SEHNR; CDR2 reads FQNEAQ (reference sequence). This CDR3 spans 16 amino acids. The CDR3 reads CASSSKGQPPRDEQYF. In nucleotides, the CDR3 is TGTGCCAGCAGCTCAAAAGGACAGCCCCCGAGGGACGAGCAGTACTTC.

A few counts support this clone. This chain's CDR3 is CASSLIVGRAHSYEQYF. The CDR3, as DNA: TGTGCCAGCAGCTTAATCGTGGGCAGGGCCCACTCCTACGAGCAGTACTTC. The rearrangement joins TRBV13 to TRBJ2-7, with D perhaps TRBD1 (5 bases). This CDR3 region has 17 residues. V was cut by 2 bases and J by 0 bases, with 17 bases left in between. Germline lookup yields CDR1 PRHDT and CDR2 FYEKMQ (reference sequence). Together with reference TRBV13 and TRBJ2-7, the CDR3 gives the full variable domain: AAGVIQSPRHLIKEKRETATLKCYPIPRHDTVYWYQQGPGQDPQFLISFYEKMQSDKGSIPDRFSAQQFSDYHSELNMSSLELGDSALYFCASSLIVGRAHSYEQYFGPGTRLTVT.

This chain connects TRBV4-3 to TRBJ2-1, with D possibly TRBD2 on 6 matching bases. Per the germline V gene, CDR1 is LGHNA and CDR2 is YSLEER. This CDR3 contains 15 residues. The V gene lost 2 bases and the J gene lost 3 bases, with 11 bases spanning the gap. CDR3 coding DNA: TGCGCCAGCAGCCAACGTGTGGACTACTACAATGAGCAGTTCTTC. Its protein is CASSQRVDYYNEQFF.

The rearrangement uses TRBV4-3 and TRBJ1-1, with a possible D match to TRBD1 (5 bases). CDR1 LGHNA and CDR2 YSLEER come from the germline V gene. This CDR3 comprises 16 residues. With 1 base removed from V and 1 base from J, the gap between germline ends came to 13 bases. CDR3 nucleotide sequence: TGCGCCAGCAGCCAAGGGGGGGGACTGACGAACACTGAAGCTTTCTTT. It encodes CASSQGGGLTNTEAFF.

V gene TRBV10-1 combines with J gene TRBJ2-7; TRBD2 agrees at 8 bases. The length of the CDR3 is 15 residues. After removal of 0 bases from V and 3 bases from J, the junction contained 4 bases not matched to a gene. Germline V gene lookup returns CDR1 WNHNN and CDR2 SYGVQD (reference sequence). The CDR3 region has the DNA TGCGCCAGCAGTGAGTCCCGGGAGGGCCTCTACGAGCAGTACTTC. Amino acids: CASSESREGLYEQYF.

This chain connects TRBV2 to TRBJ1-2, with 9 bases fitting TRBD1. The trim removed 5 bases at V and 3 bases at J, leaving 7 bases unmatched. CDR1 is SNHLY and CDR2 is FYNNEI in the germline V gene. The CDR3 spans 15 residues. The DNA for the CDR3 is TGTGCCAGCAGTAAATGGAGGACAGGGGACTATGGCTACACCTTC. Translating it yields CASSKWRTGDYGYTF. The complete variable domain, with remaining parts taken from reference TRBV2 and TRBJ1-2, reads EPEVTQTPSHQVTQMGQEVILRCVPISNHLYFYWYRQILGQKVEFLVSFYNNEISEKSEIFDDQFSVERPDGSNFTLKIRSTKLEDSAMYFCASSKWRTGDYGYTFGSGTRLTVV.

DNA of the CDR3: TGTGCCAGCAGCTCTTCTATGGTTCAGGGGGCTCTCTACGCTGAAGCTTTCTTT. It is translated as CASSSSMVQGALYAEAFF. This chain connects TRBV27 to TRBJ1-1, with TRBD1 identical over 8 bases. The CDR3 has 18 residues. After removal of 6 bases from V and 6 bases from J, the junction contained 21 bases not matched to a gene. Germline V CDR1 and CDR2: MNHEY, SMNVEV (reference sequence).

V usage is TRBV27 and J usage is TRBJ2-5; tentative D call: TRBD2 (6 bases). Germline assignment: CDR1 MNHEY and CDR2 SMNVEV (reference sequence). Trimming took off 8 bases at V and 2 bases at J, with 15 bases between the two ends. This CDR3 is 14 amino acids long. CDR3 residues: CASQSYSGQETQYF. As DNA, the CDR3 is TGTGCCAGCCAGTCCTATAGCGGACAAGAGACCCAGTACTTC.

The chain couples TRBV7-9 to TRBJ2-2; weak D call: TRBD2 (7 bases). The CDR3 sequence is 16 residues long. Germline lookup yields CDR1 SEHNR and CDR2 FQNEAQ (reference sequence). Between the trimmed V and J ends, which lost 5 bases and 0 bases, there was a span of 13 bases. In nucleotides, the CDR3 is TGTGCCAGCAGCCCCTGGGGGGGGCCGAACACCGGGGAGCTGTTTTTT. The encoded protein is CASSPWGGPNTGELFF. Looking up the rest from reference TRBV7-9 and TRBJ2-2 gives the full variable domain: DTGVSQNPRHKITKRGQNVTFRCDPISEHNRLYWYRQTLGQGPEFLTYFQNEAQLEKSRLLSDRFSAERPKGSFSTLEIQRTEQGDSAMYLCASSPWGGPNTGELFFGEGSRLTVL.

The chain uses TRBV12-3 or TRBV12-4 and TRBJ2-2, with unresolved D. The CDR3 is 12 amino acids. Trimming removed 5 bases at V and 5 bases at J, with 6 bases between. The CDR3 loop is CASSPGTGELFF. In DNA, the CDR3 is TGTGCCAGCAGTCCAGGAACCGGGGAGCTGTTTTTT.

The V and J genes are TRBV19 and TRBJ2-7; 9 nucleotides align to TRBD1. V lost 9 bases to trimming and J lost 5 bases; unmatched junction nucleotides: 8. There are 13 residues in the CDR3. From germline, CDR1 is LNHDA and CDR2 SQIVND (reference sequence). In nucleotides, the CDR3 is TGTGCCAGCCGGGACAGGGTATTCCACGAGCAGTACTTC. It yields the protein CASRDRVFHEQYF.

There are a few counts of this clone. The genes are TRBV5-1 and TRBJ2-7; 7 positions agree with TRBD2. The V gene end was trimmed by 4 bases and the J gene end by 7 bases; junction bases not matched to a gene: 14. This CDR3 has 15 residues. The germline CDR1 and CDR2 sequences are SGHRS and YFSETQ. The CDR3 spells CASSPAGRETREQYF. In DNA, the CDR3 is TGCGCCAGCAGCCCCGCGGGGCGGGAGACCAGGGAGCAGTACTTC. The whole variable domain, remainder taken from reference TRBV5-1 and TRBJ2-7, is KAGVTQTPRYLIKTRGQQVTLSCSPISGHRSVSWYQQTPGQGLQFLFEYFSETQRNKGNFPGRFSGRQFSNSRSEMNVSTLELGDSALYLCASSPAGRETREQYFGPGTRLTVT.

The J gene is TRBJ2-7, the V gene TRBV6-5; 10 bases agree with TRBD2. The CDR3 contains 15 residues. V shed 2 bases, J shed 2 bases, and the junction held 3 bases outside the gene matches. Per germline, CDR1 MNHEY and CDR2 SVGAGI. CDR3: CASSYEAGGPYEQYF. CDR3 in DNA: TGTGCCAGCAGTTACGAAGCGGGAGGGCCCTACGAGCAGTACTTC.

This chain joins TRBV7-3 and TRBJ1-2, with 8 nucleotides matching TRBD1. Germline V CDR1 and CDR2: SGHTA, FQGTGA. V was pared by 4 bases and J by 6 bases, with 4 bases of the junction left unmatched. This CDR3 contains 13 residues. As DNA, the CDR3 is TGTGCCAGCAGCTCCACAGGGGGGCATGGCTACACCTTC. Translated, it gives CASSSTGGHGYTF.

The V and J genes are TRBV9 and TRBJ2-1; 12 bases align to TRBD2. CDR1 is SGDLS, CDR2 YYNGEE, per germline. V gave up 7 bases and J gave up 7 bases; unmatched junction bases: 9. This CDR3 has 15 residues. The DNA for the CDR3 is TGTGCCAGCTCCCGACTAGCGGGAGTGGGAAATGAGCAGTTCTTC. It specifies CASSRLAGVGNEQFF.

This chain uses TRBV5-5 with TRBJ1-1; TRBD1 might be the D (5 bases). Germline lookup yields CDR1 SGHKS and CDR2 YYEKEE (reference sequence). V dropped 5 bases and J dropped 6 bases, with 8 bases sitting between them. The CDR3 is 11 amino acids. The CDR3, as DNA: TGTGCCAGCAGGGGAGGGGCTGAAGCTTTCTTT. Its translation is CASRGGAEAFF. Full variable domain (remainder filled in from reference TRBV5-5 and TRBJ1-1): DAGVTQSPTHLIKTRGQQVTLRCSPISGHKSVSWYQQVLGQGPQFIFQYYEKEERGRGNFPDRFSARQFPNYSSELNVNALLLGDSALYLCASRGGAEAFFGQGTRLTVV.

There are a few counts of this clone. In nucleotides, the CDR3 is TGTGCCAGCAGTTCCCTACCGGGACAGGGGGAAAAACTGTTTTTT. Encoded protein: CASSSLPGQGEKLFF. V and J are TRBV6-5 and TRBJ1-4, with 10 bases identical to TRBD1. This CDR3 has 15 residues. Losses at the gene ends were 4 bases for V and 8 bases for J; bases not matched to a gene: 7. Germline values: CDR1 MNHEY, CDR2 SVGAGI.